Presented here are 12 T cell receptor beta chains from one specimen sequenced in a study of T cells in localized non-small cell lung cancer. Produced via immunoSEQ multiplex PCR; TCRdb's table is partial and in-frame only. This table holds 100,000 to 150,000 clones, 89% found once. The source was peripheral blood, collected before any cancer treatment. These receptors all come from a female donor of 60 years or more with stage I lung adenocarcinoma.

This chain joins TRBV10-1 and TRBJ2-1, with D possibly matching TRBD2 (5 bases). Germline V CDR1 and CDR2: WNHNN, SYGVQD (reference sequence). The CDR3 loop spans 15 amino acids. Trimming shortened V by 2 bases and J by 0 bases, and 8 bases separated the two germline ends. The CDR3 reads CASSEEGFSYNEQFF. In DNA form, the CDR3 reads TGCGCCAGCAGTGAGGAGGGCTTCTCCTACAATGAGCAGTTCTTC.

This chain links TRBV7-2 with TRBJ1-1; no clear D gene. CDR1 is SGHTA, CDR2 FQGNSA, per germline. The CDR3 totals 14 residues. The germline V and J ends were trimmed by 1 base and 3 bases, with 9 bases remaining between them. Here the CDR3 DNA reads TGTGCCAGCAGCTTAGTGGCCGGATACACTGAAGCTTTCTTT. Translation: CASSLVAGYTEAFF.

V usage is TRBV28 and J usage is TRBJ1-2, with D maybe TRBD1 (6 bases). CDR1 is MDHEN, CDR2 SYDVKM, per germline. The length of the CDR3 is 14 residues. Trimming left V 7 bases short and J 0 bases short, with 12 bases between. This CDR3 is CASTRDIANYGYTF. The CDR3 nucleotides are TGTGCCAGCACCCGGGACATTGCTAACTATGGCTACACCTTC.

The chain joins TRBV5-6 to TRBJ2-7; 13 bases match TRBD2. J lost 7 bases, V lost 0 bases, and 13 bases had no gene match. CDR1 is SGHDT, CDR2 YYEEEE, per germline. The CDR3 is 18 amino acids. This chain's CDR3 is CASSLVRLAGGPQREQYF. CDR3 sequence (DNA): TGTGCCAGCAGCTTGGTGCGACTAGCGGGAGGACCCCAACGGGAGCAGTACTTC.

The chain joins TRBV10-3 to TRBJ2-1; 10 bases line up with TRBD2. V dropped 9 bases and J dropped 7; count of bases not matched to a gene: 6. CDR3 length equals 13 residues. Germline V CDR1 and CDR2: ENHRY, SYGVKD. This CDR3 reads CAMAGLADNEQFF. In DNA form, the CDR3 reads TGTGCCATGGCTGGACTAGCGGATAATGAGCAGTTCTTC.

The CDR3 reads CASSSTGGSQETQYF. In DNA, the CDR3 is TGCGCCAGCAGCTCAACCGGGGGATCACAAGAGACCCAGTACTTC. The chain links TRBV5-1 to TRBJ2-5; weak D call: TRBD2 (6 bases). V gave up 3 bases and J gave up 2 bases, with 14 bases separating them. CDR3 length: 15 residues. Germline CDR1 is SGHRS and CDR2 is YFSETQ.

The CDR3 nucleotides read TGTGCCAGTAGCGCCGGGGTAATCGGCAATCAGCCCCAGCATTTT. Protein product: CASSAGVIGNQPQHF. The chain is built from TRBV19 and TRBJ1-5; D call uncertain. From germline, CDR1 is LNHDA and CDR2 SQIVND (reference sequence). The CDR3 length is 15 residues. Trimming removed 6 bases from V and 2 bases from J, with 14 bases in between.

The rearrangement links TRBV9 to TRBJ2-3, with a weak D call TRBD2 (7 bases). CDR3 size: 15 residues. V was pared by 3 bases and J by 4 bases, with 15 bases between. Germline assignment: CDR1 SGDLS and CDR2 YYNGEE. This CDR3 reads CASSEGRGAADTQYF. CDR3 DNA sequence: TGTGCCAGCAGCGAGGGGAGGGGGGCGGCAGATACGCAGTATTTT.

The rearrangement links TRBV9 to TRBJ2-4, with 7 bases that match TRBD1. CDR1 and CDR2 from the germline V gene are SGDLS and YYNGEE. The CDR3 is 15 amino acids. V was clipped by 4 bases and J by 2 bases; unmatched bases: 6. The CDR3, as DNA: TGTGCCAGCAGCTCCTCGGGACAGACCAAAAACATTCAGTACTTC. Its translation: CASSSSGQTKNIQYF.

In regard to this clone: Different DNA sequences within this sample yield the same CDR3. This chain links TRBV6-5 with TRBJ2-3; D perhaps matches TRBD2 (5 bases). CDR1 and CDR2 from the germline V gene are MNHEY and SVGAGI. The length of the CDR3 is 12 residues. Trimming removed 8 bases from V and 3 bases from J, with 9 bases in between. The CDR3 DNA reads as TGTGCCAGCGCGCGCGGGACAGATACGCAGTATTTT. This encodes CASARGTDTQYF.

For the CDR3, the DNA is TGTGCCAGCAGTGAGGCTCAGTATGGCTACACCTTC. This encodes CASSEAQYGYTF. This rearrangement joins TRBV2 to TRBJ1-2; no definite D call. The CDR3 loop spans 12 amino acids. The ends were cut back, 3 bases at V and 5 bases at J, with 7 bases in the middle. Germline CDR1 is SNHLY and CDR2 is FYNNEI.

The chain is built from TRBV9 and TRBJ1-1; D gene unclear. This CDR3 spans 14 amino acids. Germline loops: CDR1 SGDLS, CDR2 YYNGEE. V dropped 3 bases and J dropped 4 bases, with 13 bases sitting between them. Here the CDR3 reads CASSEMVGITEAFF. In nucleotides, the CDR3 is TGTGCCAGCAGCGAGATGGTTGGGATCACTGAAGCTTTCTTT.